This is a list of T cell receptor beta chains from one sample in a study of response to subunit inactivated influenza vaccine. TCRdb passed the RT-PCR reads through MiXCR, listing each CDR3 protein once. Here the sample spans 400,000 to 650,000 distinct CDR3 sequences, under 8.5% being singletons. The sequencing here drew on PBMCs from blood, taken roughly 24 months after vaccination. These receptors all stem from a man aged 50-75 years who received an inactivated influenza vaccine. Each CDR3 is given with its conserved first and last residue. The D gene is left open where the match is weak. Where a row states a size, it is once, few, many or the class of an expanded clone; other rows omit it.

V gene	D gene	clone size	J gene	CDR3 protein	CDR3 DNA
TRBV6-2/TRBV6-3	TRBD2	-	TRBJ2-1	CASSALAGIYNEQFF	TGTGCCAGCAGCGCACTAGCGGGGATTTACAATGAGCAGTTCTTC
TRBV15	-	-	TRBJ2-7	CATSPTLGNEQYF	TGTGCCACCAGCCCAACACTCGGGAACGAGCAGTACTTC
TRBV4-3	-	-	TRBJ1-4	CASSQEYDGTNEKLFF	TGCGCCAGCAGCCAAGAATACGACGGGACTAATGAAAAACTGTTTTTT
TRBV4-1	-	many	TRBJ2-5	CASSQSLTYQETQYF	TGCGCCAGCAGCCAATCTTTAACATATCAAGAGACCCAGTACTTC
TRBV28	TRBD1	-	TRBJ2-7	CASSLSGTGGHEQYF	TGTGCCAGCAGTTTAAGCGGGACAGGGGGGCACGAGCAGTACTTC
TRBV5-1	TRBD1	-	TRBJ1-6	CASRLGTGRNNSPLHF	TGCGCCAGCAGACTAGGGACAGGGCGGAATAATTCACCCCTCCACTTT
TRBV27	TRBD2	few	TRBJ2-3	CASAWTSGGADTQYF	TGTGCCAGCGCCTGGACTAGCGGGGGGGCAGATACGCAGTATTTT
TRBV9	TRBD1	few	TRBJ2-7	CASSNLPGQASSYEQYF	TGTGCCAGCAGCAACCTCCCTGGACAGGCCTCCTCCTACGAGCAGTACTTC
TRBV4-1	-	-	TRBJ2-7	CASSQDFAPVYEQYF	TGCGCCAGCAGCCAAGATTTTGCACCGGTCTACGAGCAGTACTTC
TRBV4-2	-	-	TRBJ2-7	CASSQPGLQGYEQYF	TGTGCCAGCAGCCAGCCGGGACTGCAAGGCTACGAGCAGTACTTC
TRBV6-5	-	many	TRBJ2-7	CASSYSPSSAYEQYF	TGTGCCAGCAGTTACTCACCCTCCAGCGCCTACGAGCAGTACTTC
TRBV6-5	-	few	TRBJ1-3	CASTFGTVGNTIYF	TGTGCCAGCACTTTCGGGACGGTTGGAAACACCATATATTTT
TRBV5-1	-	few	TRBJ2-5	CASDTGLLGETQYF	TGCGCCAGCGATACGGGGCTCCTTGGGGAGACCCAGTACTTC
TRBV28	TRBD1	many	TRBJ2-7	CASSYTGQGNHEQYF	TGTGCCAGCAGCTACACGGGACAGGGGAACCACGAGCAGTACTTC
TRBV5-6	-	many	TRBJ1-2	CASSPTGASNYGYTF	TGTGCCAGCAGCCCCACCGGGGCGTCTAACTATGGCTACACCTTC
TRBV5-1	-	-	TRBJ2-1	CASSTTLENEQFF	TGCGCCAGCAGCACCACCCTAGAGAATGAGCAGTTCTTC
TRBV2	-	few	TRBJ2-3	CASIKQVSTDTQYF	TGTGCCAGCATAAAACAGGTCAGCACAGATACGCAGTATTTT
TRBV10-3	-	-	TRBJ1-1	CATRRGLNTEAFF	TGTGCCACCCGAAGGGGCCTGAACACTGAAGCTTTCTTT
TRBV20-1	-	few	TRBJ1-4	CSAIDLATNEKLFF	TGCAGTGCTATTGATCTAGCAACTAATGAAAAACTGTTTTTT
TRBV7-8	TRBD2	many	TRBJ2-7	CASSLEERGPRRSYEQYF	TGTGCCAGCAGCTTAGAGGAGCGGGGACCTAGGAGGTCCTACGAGCAGTACTTC
TRBV4-2	-	many	TRBJ2-3	CASSQDEESPDTQYF	TGTGCCAGCAGCCAAGATGAGGAGAGCCCAGATACGCAGTATTTT
TRBV12-3/TRBV12-4	-	many	TRBJ2-1	CASTSGGSSGKGPYNEQFF	TGTGCCAGCACCTCCGGGGGCAGTAGCGGAAAGGGCCCCTACAATGAGCAGTTCTTC
TRBV6-5	TRBD2	many	TRBJ2-2	CASSYSGTSGGYGELFF	TGTGCCAGCAGTTACTCCGGGACTAGCGGGGGCTACGGGGAGCTGTTTTTT
TRBV6-1	-	few	TRBJ2-2	CASRNIAASGELFF	TGTGCCAGCCGGAACATTGCGGCGTCCGGGGAGCTGTTTTTT
TRBV24-1	-	many	TRBJ1-5	CATSGRGGSNQPQHF	TGTGCCACCAGCGGCAGGGGAGGAAGCAATCAGCCCCAGCATTTT
TRBV4-1	TRBD1	few	TRBJ2-5	CASSQETGYKTQYF	TGCGCCAGCAGCCAAGAGACAGGGTACAAGACCCAGTACTTC
TRBV7-2	-	-	TRBJ2-1	CASSLRRDYNEQFF	TGTGCCAGCAGCTTGCGACGGGATTACAATGAGCAGTTCTTC
TRBV4-1	-	many	TRBJ2-7	CASSQERGGYEQYF	TGCGCCAGCAGCCAAGAAAGGGGGGGCTACGAGCAGTACTTC
TRBV12-3/TRBV12-4	-	many	TRBJ1-2	CASTIGGGDAYTF	TGTGCCAGCACCATCGGGGGAGGGGATGCCTACACCTTC
TRBV20-1	-	many	TRBJ2-1	CSAAISVLRNEQFF	TGCAGTGCTGCCATTTCGGTGTTGCGAAATGAGCAGTTCTTC
TRBV5-1	-	few	TRBJ2-6	CASSVPLRANVLTF	TGCGCCAGCAGCGTTCCGCTGAGGGCCAACGTCCTGACTTTC
TRBV9	TRBD1	many	TRBJ1-1	CASSPYDRVTEAFF	TGTGCCAGCAGCCCCTACGACAGGGTAACTGAAGCTTTCTTT
TRBV15	TRBD1	-	TRBJ2-7	CATSRRGLGYEQYF	TGTGCCACCAGCCGCAGGGGGCTCGGGTACGAGCAGTACTTC
TRBV12-3/TRBV12-4	-	-	TRBJ2-3	CASIRRRPTDTQYF	TGTGCCAGCATTAGGAGGCGGCCCACAGATACGCAGTATTTT
TRBV4-3	TRBD2	few	TRBJ2-3	CASSQNSGGSDTQYF	TGCGCCAGCAGCCAAAATAGCGGGGGCTCAGATACGCAGTATTTT
TRBV4-3	-	many	TRBJ1-4	CASSQDSRGEKLFF	TGCGCCAGCAGCCAAGATAGCAGGGGTGAAAAACTGTTTTTT
TRBV20-1	-	many	TRBJ1-5	CSAQSGVNQPQHF	TGCAGTGCCCAGAGTGGGGTCAATCAGCCCCAGCATTTT
TRBV12-3/TRBV12-4	-	many	TRBJ1-6	CASSSAGLQNSPLHF	TGTGCCAGCAGTTCCGCGGGACTACAGAATTCACCCCTCCACTTT
TRBV9	TRBD1	few	TRBJ2-2	CASSVQGETGELFF	TGTGCCAGCAGCGTCCAGGGGGAAACCGGGGAGCTGTTTTTT
TRBV11-2	-	-	TRBJ2-7	CASSPTSLTTYEQYF	TGTGCCAGCAGCCCCACCTCATTAACTACCTACGAGCAGTACTTC
TRBV7-8	TRBD1	many	TRBJ1-5	CASSLRTGNNQPQHF	TGTGCCAGCAGCTTAAGGACAGGCAATAATCAGCCCCAGCATTTT
TRBV6-2/TRBV6-3	-	-	TRBJ1-5	CASSYSSGDTGPQHF	TGTGCCAGCAGTTACTCGAGTGGGGATACGGGGCCCCAGCATTTT
TRBV7-2	-	-	TRBJ2-7	CASSFPEAYEQYF	TGTGCCAGCAGCTTCCCGGAGGCCTACGAGCAGTACTTC
TRBV18	TRBD1	-	TRBJ2-7	CASSSQGEGEQYF	TGTGCCAGCTCATCTCAGGGGGAAGGGGAGCAGTACTTC
TRBV2	TRBD1	few	TRBJ1-6	CASSLRTGTSPLHF	TGTGCCAGCAGTTTGCGGACAGGAACTTCACCCCTCCACTTT
TRBV5-1	TRBD1	-	TRBJ2-7	CASRPTGGTYEQYF	TGCGCCAGCAGACCGACAGGGGGAACCTACGAGCAGTACTTC
TRBV20-1	TRBD2	many	TRBJ2-3	CSASRRGGFTDTQYF	TGCAGTGCTAGTCGGCGGGGGGGCTTCACAGATACGCAGTATTTT
TRBV9	-	-	TRBJ1-1	CASSPIRQSPMNTEAFF	TGTGCCAGCAGCCCCATCCGGCAGAGCCCCATGAACACTGAAGCTTTCTTT
TRBV4-3	-	many	TRBJ2-2	CASSQDYNRASGELFF	TGCGCCAGCAGCCAAGACTATAACAGGGCATCCGGGGAGCTGTTTTTT
TRBV6-1	TRBD1	few	TRBJ2-2	CASRTGTGLSYTGELFF	TGTGCCAGCAGAACCGGGACAGGCCTATCCTACACCGGGGAGCTGTTTTTT
TRBV12-3/TRBV12-4	-	few	TRBJ1-1	CASSPRFARANTEAFF	TGTGCCAGCAGTCCCCGGTTCGCTAGGGCCAACACTGAAGCTTTCTTT
TRBV7-9	-	-	TRBJ2-1	CASSLQGSPYNEQFF	TGTGCCAGCAGCTTACAAGGTTCGCCCTACAATGAGCAGTTCTTC
TRBV7-9	-	-	TRBJ1-1	CASSLVPGEAFF	TGTGCCAGCAGCTTAGTTCCAGGCGAAGCTTTCTTT
TRBV29-1	TRBD1	many	TRBJ2-4	CSVDESGQRNIQYF	TGCAGCGTTGATGAGTCGGGACAGAGAAACATTCAGTACTTC
TRBV9	TRBD1	few	TRBJ2-3	CASSTRQGNTDTQYF	TGTGCCAGCAGCACCCGACAGGGAAACACAGATACGCAGTATTTT
TRBV12-3/TRBV12-4	-	few	TRBJ2-7	CASSFGTRPAEQYF	TGTGCCAGCAGTTTTGGGACCCGCCCTGCCGAGCAGTACTTC
TRBV9	-	many	TRBJ2-1	CASSVVQSSYNEQFF	TGTGCCAGCAGCGTAGTACAGAGCTCCTACAATGAGCAGTTCTTC
TRBV7-9	-	many	TRBJ1-1	CASSFVGGTEAFF	TGTGCCAGCAGCTTCGTGGGGGGCACTGAAGCTTTCTTT
TRBV7-6	-	-	TRBJ2-1	CASSLGPFYRDEQFF	TGTGCCAGCAGCTTAGGGCCATTCTATCGCGATGAGCAGTTCTTC